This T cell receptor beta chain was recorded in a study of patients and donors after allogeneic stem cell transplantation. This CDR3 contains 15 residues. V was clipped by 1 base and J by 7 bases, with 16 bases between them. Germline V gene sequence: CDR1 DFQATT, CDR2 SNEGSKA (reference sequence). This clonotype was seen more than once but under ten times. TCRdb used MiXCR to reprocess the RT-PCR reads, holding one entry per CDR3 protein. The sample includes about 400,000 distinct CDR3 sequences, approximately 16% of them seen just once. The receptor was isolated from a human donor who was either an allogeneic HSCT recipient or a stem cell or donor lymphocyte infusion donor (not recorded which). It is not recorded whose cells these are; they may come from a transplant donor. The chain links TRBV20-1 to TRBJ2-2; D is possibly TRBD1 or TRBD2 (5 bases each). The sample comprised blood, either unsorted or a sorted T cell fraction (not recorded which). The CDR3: CSARVGESTYGELFF. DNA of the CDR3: TGCAGTGCTAGAGTGGGGGAAAGTACTTACGGGGAGCTGTTTTTT.